This T cell receptor beta chain was recovered during a study of T cells in Graves' hyperthyroidism and ophthalmopathy. There were TCR beta CDR3 regions amplified from RNA transcripts. TCR CDR3 regions were first amplified by RT-PCR with HTBI primers. Via MiXCR, TCRdb re-called the multiplex PCR reads, giving one row per CDR3 protein. Of about 380,000 distinct CDR3 sequences detected, 18% appear once; the ten largest clones hold 35% to 45%. Study-level points and caveats: Peripheral blood also featured most of the thyroid clonotypes expanded above 0.001. Ophthalmopathy stood apart from stable hyperthyroidism in a 13 V-J model.

Patients affected by ophthalmopathy presented a Clinical Activity Score of at least 3, a NOSPECS grade of at least 4, and disease duration below 3 months. The PBMCs were sourced from fresh peripheral blood (about 10 ml). On this clonotype itself: Antigen specificity is unknown.

Germline CDR1 and CDR2: SEHNR and FQNEAQ (reference sequence). This CDR3 spans 13 amino acids. After removal of 8 bases from V and 4 bases from J, the junction contained 7 bases not matched to a gene. The source of this sequence is a man between 18 and 29 years old with Graves' ophthalmopathy. Input material: blood. J is TRBJ1-1 and V is TRBV7-9; 7 bases fit TRBD1. CDR3 protein: CASLHRGGTEAFF. CDR3 bases: TGTGCCAGCCTCCACAGGGGAGGCACTGAAGCTTTCTTT.